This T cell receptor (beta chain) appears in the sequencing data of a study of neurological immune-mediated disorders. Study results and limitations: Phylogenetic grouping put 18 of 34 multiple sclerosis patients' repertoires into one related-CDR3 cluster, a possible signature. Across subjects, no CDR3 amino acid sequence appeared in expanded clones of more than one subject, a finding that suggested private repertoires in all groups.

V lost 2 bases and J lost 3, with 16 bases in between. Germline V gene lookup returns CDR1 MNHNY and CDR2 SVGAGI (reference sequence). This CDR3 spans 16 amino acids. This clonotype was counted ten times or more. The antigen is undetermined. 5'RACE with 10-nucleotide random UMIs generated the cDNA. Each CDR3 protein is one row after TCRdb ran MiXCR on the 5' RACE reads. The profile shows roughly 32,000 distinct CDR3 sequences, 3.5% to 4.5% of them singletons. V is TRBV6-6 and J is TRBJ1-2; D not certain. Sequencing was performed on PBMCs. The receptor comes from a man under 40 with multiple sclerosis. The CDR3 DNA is TGTGCCAGCAGTTACCTCTCCGACCCTCGGGACTATGGCTACACCTTC. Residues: CASSYLSDPRDYGYTF.